These T cell receptor beta chains were read from a single sample in a study of identical twins. From the 5' RACE reads, TCRdb called clonotypes with MiXCR, one entry per CDR3 protein. The repertoire includes some 690,000 distinct CDR3 sequences, around 21% of them detected once, and 4% to 5.5% sits in the top ten. This sample also belongs to another study, concerning T cells expressing NK-cell markers.

The sample consisted of PBMCs. These receptors all come from a woman aged 18-29 years in good health. Each CDR3 is given with its conserved first and last residue. The order of the fields is D gene, V gene, clone size, CDR3 protein. D genes are given only for firm matches. For some rows the clone size is stated as once, few or many, or as a class when expanded; others skip it.

d_gene: NA; v_gene: TRBV6-5; abundance: few; CDR3aa: CASSYSGGERSPLHF
d_gene: NA; v_gene: TRBV7-2; abundance: few; CDR3aa: CASSLRQISKTQYF
d_gene: TRBD2; v_gene: TRBV30; abundance: few; CDR3aa: CAWTGTSGSRKTQYF
d_gene: NA; v_gene: TRBV12-3/TRBV12-4; abundance: many; CDR3aa: CASSPGYNQPQHF
d_gene: TRBD1; v_gene: TRBV27; abundance: few; CDR3aa: CASWTGGNEQYF
d_gene: TRBD1; v_gene: TRBV20-1; abundance: NA; CDR3aa: CSIKPGQGNEQYF
d_gene: TRBD2; v_gene: TRBV4-3; abundance: few; CDR3aa: CASSHGTSGKTDTQYF
d_gene: TRBD2; v_gene: TRBV20-1; abundance: NA; CDR3aa: CSAPKRGEQYF
d_gene: NA; v_gene: TRBV30; abundance: NA; CDR3aa: CAWDTGNLSGNTIYF
d_gene: NA; v_gene: TRBV15; abundance: NA; CDR3aa: CATSRALESYEQYF
d_gene: NA; v_gene: TRBV13; abundance: many; CDR3aa: CASSLGGQRPQETQYF
d_gene: NA; v_gene: TRBV15; abundance: NA; CDR3aa: CATSRAGAMAYEQYF
d_gene: NA; v_gene: TRBV27; abundance: few; CDR3aa: CASTPFGTTHGTGELFF
d_gene: NA; v_gene: TRBV5-1; abundance: NA; CDR3aa: CASTAGTPNTGELFF
d_gene: NA; v_gene: TRBV20-1; abundance: NA; CDR3aa: CSAREVPFTDTQYF
d_gene: TRBD2; v_gene: TRBV12-3/TRBV12-4; abundance: few; CDR3aa: CASTNRDYIYEQYF
d_gene: NA; v_gene: TRBV20-1; abundance: NA; CDR3aa: CSARDQARTEPQHF
d_gene: NA; v_gene: TRBV12-3/TRBV12-4; abundance: many; CDR3aa: CASSYLQGRPYGYTF
d_gene: NA; v_gene: TRBV6-1; abundance: NA; CDR3aa: CASSQYGGRREKLFF
d_gene: TRBD2; v_gene: TRBV20-1; abundance: few; CDR3aa: CSALQTGLAEETQYF
d_gene: NA; v_gene: TRBV3-1; abundance: NA; CDR3aa: CASSQAVSSYEQYF
d_gene: NA; v_gene: TRBV12-3/TRBV12-4; abundance: NA; CDR3aa: CASSLMAGREQYF
d_gene: NA; v_gene: TRBV18; abundance: NA; CDR3aa: CASSLREGSEQYF
d_gene: TRBD1; v_gene: TRBV11-3; abundance: NA; CDR3aa: CASSIGQEETQYF
d_gene: NA; v_gene: TRBV19; abundance: many; CDR3aa: CASSTGRDEQYF
d_gene: NA; v_gene: TRBV20-1; abundance: few; CDR3aa: CSARVRIQGEKRFF
d_gene: NA; v_gene: TRBV20-1; abundance: many; CDR3aa: CSAAGTANYGYTF
d_gene: NA; v_gene: TRBV20-1; abundance: NA; CDR3aa: CSASPRTNPYEQYF
d_gene: NA; v_gene: TRBV30; abundance: NA; CDR3aa: CAWRAGTASYEQYF
d_gene: TRBD2; v_gene: TRBV6-2/TRBV6-3; abundance: NA; CDR3aa: CASSYSASGILDEQFF
d_gene: NA; v_gene: TRBV29-1; abundance: NA; CDR3aa: CSVEVSYTGELFF